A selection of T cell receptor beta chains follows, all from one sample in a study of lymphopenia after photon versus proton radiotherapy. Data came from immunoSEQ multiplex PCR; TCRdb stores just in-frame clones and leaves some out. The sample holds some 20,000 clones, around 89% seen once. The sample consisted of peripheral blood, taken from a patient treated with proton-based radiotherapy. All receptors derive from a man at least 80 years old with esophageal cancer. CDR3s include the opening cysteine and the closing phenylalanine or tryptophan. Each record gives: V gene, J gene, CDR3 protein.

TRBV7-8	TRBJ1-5	CASSSSRRGVQRNQPQHF
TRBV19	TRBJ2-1	CASRPTSYNEQFF
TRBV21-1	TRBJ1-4	CASSNNFEKLFF
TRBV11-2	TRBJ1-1	CASSLVMGQVNTEAFF
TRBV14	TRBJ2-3	CASSQDWFLAGTTDTQYF
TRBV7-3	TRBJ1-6	CASSLTGYNSPLHF
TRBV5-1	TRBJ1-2	CASSQGQGGGYTF
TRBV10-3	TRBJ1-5	CASQGGNQPQHF
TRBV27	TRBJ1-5	CASARSYGFSNQPQHF
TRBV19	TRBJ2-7	CASSLTGGIYEQYF
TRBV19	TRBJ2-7	CASRGQGKGSYEQYF
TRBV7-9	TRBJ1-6	CASSLADVSSYNSPLHF
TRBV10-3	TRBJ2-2	CAISRGDTGELFF
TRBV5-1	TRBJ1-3	CASSFNLGQAEATIYF
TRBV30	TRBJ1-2	CAWSRDRPKGYTF
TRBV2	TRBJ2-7	CARGSPGQGSYEQYF
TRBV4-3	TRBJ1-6	CASSQEGVASPLHF
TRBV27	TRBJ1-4	CASSFRGANEKLFF
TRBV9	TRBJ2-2	CASSEGSLEAGELFF
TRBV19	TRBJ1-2	CASSILADRYAAF
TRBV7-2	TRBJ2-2	CASSLASRGSTGELFF
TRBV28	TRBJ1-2	CASSFFAGGLGYGYTF
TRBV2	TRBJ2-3	CASIGGQALDIDTQYF
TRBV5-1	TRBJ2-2	CASSLLQANTGELFF
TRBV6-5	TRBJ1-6	CASSYSTGYNSPLHF
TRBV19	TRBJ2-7	CASRGWAGSVHEQYF
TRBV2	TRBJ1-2	CASSVQGAWGYTF
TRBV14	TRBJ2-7	CASSPWLSYEQYF
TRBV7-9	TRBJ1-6	CASSPANRVSGVSPLHF
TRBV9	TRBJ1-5	CASSTGRINQPQHF
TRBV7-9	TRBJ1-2	CASSLGQVGYTF
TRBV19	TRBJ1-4	CASSTRRNEKLFF
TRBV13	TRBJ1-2	CASSLGGTGEGYGYTF
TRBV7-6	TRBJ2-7	CASSTTTRRERGYEQYF
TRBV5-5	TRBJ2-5	CASSLEPLAHGTGKTQYF
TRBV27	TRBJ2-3	CASSPWTATDTQYF
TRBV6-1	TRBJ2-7	CASSEISSQGHYF
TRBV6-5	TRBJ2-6	CASSYSGGANVLTF
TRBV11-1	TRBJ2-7	CASSLVQGSYEQYF
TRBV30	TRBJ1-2	CAWSMGNYGYTF
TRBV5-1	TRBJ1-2	CASSFEGQGAGGYTF
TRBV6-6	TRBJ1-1	CASNRNLNTEAFF
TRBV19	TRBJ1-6	CASSTDRGGNSPLHF
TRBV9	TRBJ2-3	CASSATRDYSTDTQYF
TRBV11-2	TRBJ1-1	CASRHPRGNTEAFF
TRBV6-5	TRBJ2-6	CASTPSGANVLTF